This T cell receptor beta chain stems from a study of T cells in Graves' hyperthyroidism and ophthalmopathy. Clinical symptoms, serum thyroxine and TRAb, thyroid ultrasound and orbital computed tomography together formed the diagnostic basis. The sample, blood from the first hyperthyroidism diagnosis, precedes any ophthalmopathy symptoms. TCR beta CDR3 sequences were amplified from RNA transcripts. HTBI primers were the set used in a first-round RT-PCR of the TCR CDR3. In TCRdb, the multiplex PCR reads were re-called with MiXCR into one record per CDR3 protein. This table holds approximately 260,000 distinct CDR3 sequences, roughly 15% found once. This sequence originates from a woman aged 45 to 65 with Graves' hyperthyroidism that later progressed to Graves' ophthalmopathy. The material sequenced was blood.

CDR3 DNA: TGTGCCAGCATACAGGTAATCACTGAAGCTTTCTTT. Translation gives CASIQVITEAFF. The chain couples TRBV6-2 or TRBV6-3 to TRBJ1-1; maybe TRBD1 (5 bases). This CDR3 comprises 12 residues. Trimming removed 7 bases from V and 4 bases from J, with 10 bases in between. The germline gives CDR1 MNHEY, CDR2 SVGEGT.